One and the same sample provided the 28 T cell receptor beta chains below, sequenced in a study of shared clonotypes between healthy human individuals. The protocol was immunoSEQ multiplex PCR, while the TCRdb copy is restricted to in-frame clones and leaves out a portion. This table holds hundreds of thousands of clones, 92% found once. CD45RO-negative CD8 cells positively selected for CCR7 made up the naive population, which excluded terminally differentiated effector memory CD45RA+ cells. Sequencing was done on a sample of naive CD8+ T cells sorted from blood. These receptors were obtained from a man aged 30 to 45 in good health.

This clone was observed once. The V call is TRBV21-1, the J call TRBJ2-7; the table's D call of TRBD1 was not tested on the DNA. TRBV21-1 is a listed pseudogene. This CDR3 spans 14 amino acids. The CDR3 region is CASSIPLGLYEQYF. The CDR3 DNA reads TGTGCCAGCAGCATCCCCTTGGGCCTCTACGAGCAGTACTTC.

The CDR3 here is CASSLGPRVNEQFF. In nucleotides, the CDR3 is TGTGCCAGCAGCTTAGGTCCAAGAGTCAATGAGCAGTTCTTC. This chain uses TRBV13 with TRBJ2-1, with D hard to call. This CDR3 is 14 amino acids long. Germline V gene lookup returns CDR1 PRHDT and CDR2 FYEKMQ (reference sequence). Trimming stripped 0 bases from V and 6 bases from J, with 9 bases between.

About this clone itself: The sample carries other DNA sequences with the same CDR3. This chain joins TRBV9 and TRBJ2-2, with D tentatively TRBD1 (6 bases). Trimming took off 0 bases at V and 2 bases at J, with 8 bases between the two ends. CDR3 length: 15 amino acids. Per germline, CDR1 SGDLS and CDR2 YYNGEE. The DNA of the CDR3 is TGTGCCAGCAGCGTAGTACAGGGTAACACCGGGGAGCTGTTTTTT. This gives the protein CASSVVQGNTGELFF.

The chain's CDR3 is CASSSETGTSGRREDEQFF. The CDR3 region has the DNA TGTGCCAGCAGCTCCGAGACAGGGACTAGCGGGAGGAGAGAGGATGAGCAGTTCTTC. The J gene is TRBJ2-1, the V gene TRBV7-3; 15 bases fit TRBD2. The length of the CDR3 is 19 residues. CDR1 SGHTA and CDR2 FQGTGA come from the germline V gene. Trimming took 4 bases from V and 8 from J; bases not matched to a gene: 15. The complete variable domain, with remaining parts taken from reference TRBV7-3 and TRBJ2-1, reads GAGVSQTPSNKVTEKGKYVELRCDPISGHTALYWYRQSLGQGPEFLIYFQGTGAADDSGLPNDRFFAVRPEGSVSTLKIQRTERGDSAVYLCASSSETGTSGRREDEQFFGPGTRLTVL.

The V call is TRBV9, the J call TRBJ2-1; the match to TRBD2 covers 11 bases. Losses at the gene ends were 4 bases for V and 0 bases for J; bases not matched to a gene: 12. Germline-derived CDR1 and CDR2 are SGDLS and YYNGEE. The CDR3 extends over 19 amino acids. CDR3 in DNA: TGTGCCAGCAGCACCCCTTTAGCGGGAGGGCCAAGCTCCTACAATGAGCAGTTCTTC. Translating gives CASSTPLAGGPSSYNEQFF.

This sequence joins TRBV6-5 and TRBJ2-5; TRBD2 matches 11 bases. The trim removed 4 bases at V and 5 bases at J, leaving 6 bases unmatched. CDR1 MNHEY and CDR2 SVGAGI come from the germline V gene. CDR3 size: 15 residues. The CDR3 region is CASSLLAGEAETQYF. DNA of the CDR3: TGTGCCAGCAGTTTACTAGCGGGAGAAGCCGAGACCCAGTACTTC.

This CDR3 is CASSSNPRYEQYF. For the CDR3, the DNA is TGTGCCAGCAGTTCCAACCCGCGCTACGAGCAGTACTTC. The genes are TRBV7-9 and TRBJ2-7; D not resolved. The length of the CDR3 is 13 residues. Between the trimmed V and J ends, which lost 6 bases and 3 bases, there was a span of 12 bases. Germline loops: CDR1 SEHNR, CDR2 FQNEAQ (reference sequence).

This clone was detected once. The rearrangement joins TRBV28 to TRBJ2-3, with D tentatively TRBD1 or TRBD2 (7 bases each). The germline V gene encodes CDR1 MDHEN and CDR2 SYDVKM. V was pared by 9 bases and J by 4 bases, with 23 bases between. The CDR3 contains 16 residues. The CDR3 DNA is TGTGCCAGTGATCGGGGGAGGGGGCCTGACCCAGATACGCAGTATTTT. It yields the protein CASDRGRGPDPDTQYF.

The rearrangement links TRBV9 to TRBJ2-5; 7 nucleotides agree with TRBD1. V was clipped by 0 bases and J by 4 bases; unmatched bases: 6. CDR3 length: 15 residues. Germline assignment: CDR1 SGDLS and CDR2 YYNGEE. Here the CDR3 reads CASSVAGGASETQYF. CDR3 coding DNA: TGTGCCAGCAGCGTAGCAGGGGGTGCGTCAGAGACCCAGTACTTC.

V gene TRBV19 combines with J gene TRBJ2-2; 12 bases match TRBD1. This CDR3 spans 19 amino acids. Germline V gives CDR1 LNHDA, CDR2 SQIVND (reference sequence). V shed 6 bases and J 3 bases; nucleotides not matched to a gene: 14. CDR3 nucleotides: TGTGCCAGTAGGGGCCGGGACAGGGGGCGAGCCTGGGACACCGGGGAGCTGTTTTTT. This codes for CASRGRDRGRAWDTGELFF.

The DNA for the CDR3 is TGTGCCAGCAGCCGGGAGGTAGCGGGAGGGAAGTTCTTC. It codes for CASSREVAGGKFF. The chain carries TRBV28 and TRBJ2-1; 11 bases line up with TRBD2. J was trimmed by 14 bases and V by 6 bases; bases with no gene match: 9. The CDR3 length is 13 residues. Germline loops: CDR1 MDHEN, CDR2 SYDVKM.

V gene TRBV7-2 combines with J gene TRBJ1-5, with TRBD1 identical over 7 bases. The V and J ends lost 3 bases and 0 bases, in that order; junction bases with no gene match: 8. The CDR3 totals 17 residues. The germline CDR1 and CDR2 sequences are SGHTA and FQGNSA. CDR3: CASSLGPGQLSNQPQHF. CDR3 nucleotide sequence: TGTGCCAGCAGCTTGGGGCCGGGACAGCTTAGCAATCAGCCCCAGCATTTT.

This sequence joins TRBV6-5 and TRBJ2-5; 7 positions match TRBD2. V shed 6 bases and J 5 bases; nucleotides not matched to a gene: 12. Germline V CDR1 and CDR2: MNHEY, SVGAGI. This CDR3 has 15 residues. The CDR3 nucleotides are TGTGCCAGCAGCTTACTTTCACTAGCGTCGGAGACCCAGTACTTC. This encodes CASSLLSLASETQYF.

This clone was detected only once. This chain links TRBV28 with TRBJ2-1; no clear D. The germline gives CDR1 MDHEN, CDR2 SYDVKM. There are 12 residues in the CDR3. V dropped 2 bases and J dropped 9 bases, with 8 bases sitting between them. The CDR3 region is CASSLGSVEQFF. In nucleotides, the CDR3 is TGTGCCAGCAGTTTAGGAAGTGTTGAGCAGTTCTTC.

CDR3 loop: CASSTTVAGLQYF. CDR3 sequence (DNA): TGTGCCAGCAGTACGACAGTAGCCGGGCTGCAGTACTTC. The rearrangement links TRBV28 to TRBJ2-7; a weak D match, TRBD1 (5 bases). The CDR3 extends over 13 amino acids. CDR1 and CDR2 (germline): MDHEN, SYDVKM. Trimming cost V 5 bases and J 9 bases, with 17 bases left between them. The whole variable domain, filled in from reference TRBV28 and TRBJ2-7, reads DVKVTQSSRYLVKRTGEKVFLECVQDMDHENMFWYRQDPGLGLRLIYFSYDVKMKEKGDIPEGYSVSREKKERFSLILESASTNQTSMYLCASSTTVAGLQYFGPGTRLTVT.

The chain combines TRBV11-2 with TRBJ2-5, with D perhaps TRBD1 (5 bases). Trimming removed 2 bases at V and 2 bases at J, with 6 bases between. Germline V gene data show CDR1 as SGHAT and CDR2 as FQNNGV. CDR3 size: 13 residues. CDR3 nucleotides: TGTGCCAGCAGCTTAAGGGGACAAGAGACCCAGTACTTC. Its translation is CASSLRGQETQYF.

This sequence joins TRBV7-9 and TRBJ2-2, with 9 bases identical to TRBD1. CDR3 size: 17 residues. Germline-derived CDR1 and CDR2 are SEHNR and FQNEAQ (reference sequence). Germline trimming cut 8 bases from V and 0 bases from J; bases unmatched to any gene: 10. This CDR3 is CASWGQGVTTNTGELFF. Written as DNA, the CDR3 is TGTGCCAGCTGGGGACAGGGCGTCACTACGAACACCGGGGAGCTGTTTTTT.

V is TRBV27 and J is TRBJ2-7; no clear D gene. The CDR3 extends over 14 amino acids. Deletions cut 2 bases from V and 1 base from J, with 9 bases between. The germline CDR1 and CDR2 sequences are MNHEY and SMNVEV (reference sequence). CDR3 in DNA: TGTGCCAGCAGTTTAGCGGTCGGTTCCTACGAGCAGTACTTC. Protein: CASSLAVGSYEQYF.

J is TRBJ2-1 and V is TRBV19; D may be TRBD2 (6 bases). This CDR3 comprises 15 residues. The germline gives CDR1 LNHDA, CDR2 SQIVND (reference sequence). Trimming removed 2 bases at V and 8 bases at J, with 16 bases between. The CDR3 reads CASSIPRERLDEQFF. The CDR3 DNA follows: TGTGCCAGTAGTATACCCCGGGAGCGACTCGATGAGCAGTTCTTC.

The chain has TRBV27 and TRBJ2-1, with 10 bases identical to TRBD2. This CDR3 has 17 residues. Trimming at V came to 6 bases and at J to 8 bases, leaving 16 bases not matched to a gene. Germline V gene lookup returns CDR1 MNHEY and CDR2 SMNVEV (reference sequence). CDR3 loop: CASRKELAGARGDEQFF. The CDR3 bases are TGTGCCAGCAGGAAGGAGCTAGCGGGAGCTCGAGGGGATGAGCAGTTCTTC.

V and J are TRBV19 and TRBJ2-1; 11 positions agree with TRBD2. The CDR3 extends over 17 amino acids. The germline V gene has CDR1 LNHDA and CDR2 SQIVND (reference sequence). V shed 3 bases, J shed 2 bases, and the junction held 6 bases outside the gene matches. The CDR3 is CASSITIAGGPYNEQFF. The CDR3 nucleotides read TGTGCCAGTAGTATCACCATAGCGGGAGGGCCCTACAATGAGCAGTTCTTC.

The CDR3 bases are TGTGCCAGCAGTGCCTATAGCGGGGACTACAATGAGCAGTTCTTC. It specifies CASSAYSGDYNEQFF. This chain links TRBV6-1 with TRBJ2-1, with 8 bases fitting TRBD2. The CDR3 length is 15 residues. V lost 4 bases, J lost 3 bases, and 5 bases stayed unmatched. Looked up from germline, CDR1 is MNHNS and CDR2 is SASEGT.

V is TRBV7-9 and J is TRBJ2-3; 8 nucleotides agree with TRBD1. J lost 0 bases, V lost 4 bases, and 6 bases had no gene match. The CDR3 sequence is 16 residues long. Germline lookup yields CDR1 SEHNR and CDR2 FQNEAQ (reference sequence). This chain's CDR3 is CASSSRQGPSTDTQYF. CDR3 nucleotides: TGTGCCAGCAGCTCCCGACAGGGGCCGAGCACAGATACGCAGTATTTT.

The V gene is TRBV18, the J gene TRBJ1-1; D unclear. V was trimmed by 3 bases and J by 9 bases, leaving 14 bases between them. The V gene's germline CDR1 is KGHSH and CDR2 LQKENI. The CDR3 covers 13 residues. CDR3 region: CASSPLEAVKAFF. CDR3 bases: TGTGCCAGCTCACCCCTGGAGGCAGTAAAAGCTTTCTTT.

This clone appeared a few times. The genes are TRBV7-8 and TRBJ2-1, with D possibly being TRBD2 (5 bases). In germline, CDR1 is SGHVS, CDR2 FQNEAQ. V lost 1 base, J lost 2 bases, and 12 bases lay in between. CDR3 length equals 16 residues. CDR3 nucleotides: TGTGCCAGCAGCTTAGGTTCAGCGGCCACCTACAATGAGCAGTTCTTC. Protein product: CASSLGSAATYNEQFF.

This chain joins TRBV4-1 and TRBJ1-3; D is unclear. Germline loops: CDR1 MGHRA, CDR2 YSYEKL. The V and J ends lost 1 base and 4 bases respectively, with 17 bases between them. The CDR3 covers 17 residues. The DNA for the CDR3 is TGCGCCAGCAGCCAAGTCCGAGCCCTCGGTCCAGGAAACACCATATATTTT. Its protein is CASSQVRALGPGNTIYF.

The chain links TRBV29-1 to TRBJ2-1, with 10 bases fitting TRBD1. The V segment lost 1 base and the J segment 1 base; nucleotides outside the gene matches: 4. Germline values: CDR1 SQVTM, CDR2 ANQGSEA. This CDR3 comprises 16 residues. The CDR3 region is CSVEGWTGGSYNEQFF. The DNA of the CDR3 is TGCAGCGTTGAAGGATGGACAGGGGGTTCCTACAATGAGCAGTTCTTC.

J is TRBJ1-5 and V is TRBV15; tentative D call: TRBD1 (6 bases). This CDR3 comprises 16 residues. Germline-derived CDR1 and CDR2 are LNHNV and YYDKDF (reference sequence). Trimming took off 3 bases at V and 7 bases at J, with 19 bases between the two ends. The CDR3 DNA sequence: TGTGCCACCAGCAGTCCCCGGGGGGGCGCAGGGCAGCCCCAGCATTTT. The encoded protein is CATSSPRGGAGQPQHF.